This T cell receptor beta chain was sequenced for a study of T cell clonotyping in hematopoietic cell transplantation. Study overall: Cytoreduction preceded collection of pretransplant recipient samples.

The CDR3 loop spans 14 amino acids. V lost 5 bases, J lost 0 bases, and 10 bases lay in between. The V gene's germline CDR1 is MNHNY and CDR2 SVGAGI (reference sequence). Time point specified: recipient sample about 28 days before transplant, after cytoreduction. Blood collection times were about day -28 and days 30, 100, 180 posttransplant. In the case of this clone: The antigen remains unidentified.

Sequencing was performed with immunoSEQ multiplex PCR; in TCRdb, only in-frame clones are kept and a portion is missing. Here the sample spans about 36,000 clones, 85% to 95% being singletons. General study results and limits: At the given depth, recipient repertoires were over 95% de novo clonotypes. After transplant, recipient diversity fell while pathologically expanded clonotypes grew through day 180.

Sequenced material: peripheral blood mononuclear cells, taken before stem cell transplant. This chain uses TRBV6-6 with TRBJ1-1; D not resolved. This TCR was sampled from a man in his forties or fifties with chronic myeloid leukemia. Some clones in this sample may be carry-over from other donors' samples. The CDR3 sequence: CASSVGDLNTEAFF. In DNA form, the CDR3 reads TGTGCCAGCAGTGTCGGAGACTTGAACACTGAAGCTTTCTTT.